This T cell receptor beta chain was obtained from a study of regulatory T cells in long-lasting Graves disease. Arm-PCR with iRepertoire HTBI primers amplified the CDR3 regions for these TCR beta libraries. TCRdb passed the multiplex PCR reads through MiXCR, listing each CDR3 protein once. The profile shows over 350,000 distinct CDR3 sequences, 12% to 15% of them singletons. The study, taken as a whole, reports: Persistent cases of Graves' showed reduced TCR diversity relative to newly diagnosed patients.

Time point noted: newly diagnosed GD, antithyroid drugs for less than 3 months. Scientists built the TCR library using RNA that was extracted from PBMCs. Comments on this clonotype: Its antigen remains unknown.

The V gene end was trimmed by 1 base and the J gene end by 6 bases; junction bases not matched to a gene: 8. Germline loops: CDR1 LGHDT, CDR2 YNNKEL (reference sequence). CDR3 length equals 16 residues. The data were also submitted as part of a second study, on T cells in Graves' hyperthyroidism and ophthalmopathy. This second study says: Stable hyperthyroidism: no ophthalmopathy progression over 18 months of follow-up. In the first-round RT-PCR of the TCR CDR3, the HTBI primer set was used. Most clonotypes that expanded in the thyroid above 0.001 also showed up in blood.

This sequence originates from a woman between 50 and 59 years old with Graves disease. This chain joins TRBV3-1 and TRBJ2-3, with 9 positions matching TRBD2. Source: peripheral blood mononuclear cells (PBMCs), taken at new diagnosis, from a patient treated with antithyroid drugs. The CDR3 sequence: CASSQGLAGWSDTQYF. CDR3 DNA: TGTGCCAGCAGCCAAGGCCTAGCGGGATGGTCTGATACGCAGTATTTT.